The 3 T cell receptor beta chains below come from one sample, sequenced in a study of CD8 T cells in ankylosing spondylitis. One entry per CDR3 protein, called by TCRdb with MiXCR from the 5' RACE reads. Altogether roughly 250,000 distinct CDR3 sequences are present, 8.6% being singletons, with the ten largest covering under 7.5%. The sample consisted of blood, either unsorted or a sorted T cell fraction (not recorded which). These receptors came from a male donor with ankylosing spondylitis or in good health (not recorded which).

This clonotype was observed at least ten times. CDR3: CSVVGQGAYEQYF. CDR3 sequence (DNA): TGCAGCGTTGTAGGGCAGGGTGCCTACGAGCAGTACTTC. The rearrangement joins TRBV29-1 to TRBJ2-7; tentative D call: TRBD1 (5 bases). Germline V gene lookup returns CDR1 SQVTM and CDR2 ANQGSEA. The CDR3 runs to 13 residues. V gave up 4 bases and J gave up 2 bases, with 12 bases separating them.

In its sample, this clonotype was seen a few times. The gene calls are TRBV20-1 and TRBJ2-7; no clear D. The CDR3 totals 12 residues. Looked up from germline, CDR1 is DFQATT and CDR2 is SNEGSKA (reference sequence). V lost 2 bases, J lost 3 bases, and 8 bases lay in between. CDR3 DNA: TGCAGTGCTAGATCAGACGACTACGAGCAGTACTTC. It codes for CSARSDDYEQYF.

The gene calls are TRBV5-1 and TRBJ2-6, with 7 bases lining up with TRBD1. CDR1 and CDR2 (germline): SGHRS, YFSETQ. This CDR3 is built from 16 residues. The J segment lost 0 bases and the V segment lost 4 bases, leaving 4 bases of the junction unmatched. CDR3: CASSTQGLSGANVLTF. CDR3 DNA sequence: TGCGCCAGCAGCACACAGGGGCTCTCTGGGGCCAACGTCCTGACTTTC.